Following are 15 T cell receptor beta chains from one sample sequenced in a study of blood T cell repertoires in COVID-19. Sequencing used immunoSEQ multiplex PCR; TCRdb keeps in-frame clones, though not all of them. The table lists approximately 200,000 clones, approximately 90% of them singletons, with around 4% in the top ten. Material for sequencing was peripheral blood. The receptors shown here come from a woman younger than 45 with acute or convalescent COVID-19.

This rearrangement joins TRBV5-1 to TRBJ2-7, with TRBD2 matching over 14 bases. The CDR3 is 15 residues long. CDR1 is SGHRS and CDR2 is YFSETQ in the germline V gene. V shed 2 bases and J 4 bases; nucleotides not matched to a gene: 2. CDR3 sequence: CASSLGTSGRYEQYF. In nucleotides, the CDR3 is TGCGCCAGCAGCTTAGGGACTAGCGGGAGATACGAGCAGTACTTC.

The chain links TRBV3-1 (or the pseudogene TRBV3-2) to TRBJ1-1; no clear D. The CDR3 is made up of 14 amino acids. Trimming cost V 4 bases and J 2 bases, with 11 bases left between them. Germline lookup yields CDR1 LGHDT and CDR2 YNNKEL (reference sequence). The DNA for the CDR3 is TGTGCCAGCAGCCCCCGAGACACCAACACTGAAGCTTTCTTT. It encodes CASSPRDTNTEAFF.

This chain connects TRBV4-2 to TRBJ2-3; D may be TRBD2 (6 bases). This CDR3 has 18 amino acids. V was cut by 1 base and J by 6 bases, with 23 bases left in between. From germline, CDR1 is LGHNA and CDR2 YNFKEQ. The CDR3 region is CASSQVTGTRGGGDTQYF. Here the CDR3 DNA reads TGTGCCAGCAGCCAAGTAACCGGGACTCGCGGCGGAGGGGATACGCAGTATTTT.

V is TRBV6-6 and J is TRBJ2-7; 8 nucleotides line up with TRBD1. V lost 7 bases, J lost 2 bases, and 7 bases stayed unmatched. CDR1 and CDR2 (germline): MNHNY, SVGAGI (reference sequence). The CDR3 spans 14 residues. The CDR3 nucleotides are TGTGCCAGCACCGGGACAGGTGGGGCCTACGAGCAGTACTTC. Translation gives CASTGTGGAYEQYF.

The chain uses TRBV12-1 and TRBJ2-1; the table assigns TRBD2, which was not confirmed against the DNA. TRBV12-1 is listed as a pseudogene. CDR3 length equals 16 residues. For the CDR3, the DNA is TGTGCCAGCACCTCGGCGACTAGTCTCCCCTCCAATGAGCAGTTCTTC. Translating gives CASTSATSLPSNEQFF.

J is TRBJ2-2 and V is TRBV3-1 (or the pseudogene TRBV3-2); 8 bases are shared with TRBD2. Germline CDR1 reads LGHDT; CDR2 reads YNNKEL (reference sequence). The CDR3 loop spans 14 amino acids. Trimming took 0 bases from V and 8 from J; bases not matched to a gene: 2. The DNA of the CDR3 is TGTGCCAGCAGCCAAGATAGACTAGCGGGGGAGCTGTTTTTT. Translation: CASSQDRLAGELFF.

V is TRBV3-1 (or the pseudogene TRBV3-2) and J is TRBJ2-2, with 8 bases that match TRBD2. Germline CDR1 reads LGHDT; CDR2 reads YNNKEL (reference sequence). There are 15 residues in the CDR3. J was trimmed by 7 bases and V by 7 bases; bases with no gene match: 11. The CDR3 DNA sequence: TGTGCCAGCAAGAAGACGCGGGAGGTGCTCGGGGAGCTGTTTTTT. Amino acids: CASKKTREVLGELFF.

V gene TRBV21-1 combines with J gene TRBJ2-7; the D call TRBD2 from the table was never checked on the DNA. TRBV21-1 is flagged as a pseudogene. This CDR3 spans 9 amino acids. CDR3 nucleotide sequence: TGTGCCAGCCTCGGGGAGCAGTACTTC. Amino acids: CASLGEQYF.

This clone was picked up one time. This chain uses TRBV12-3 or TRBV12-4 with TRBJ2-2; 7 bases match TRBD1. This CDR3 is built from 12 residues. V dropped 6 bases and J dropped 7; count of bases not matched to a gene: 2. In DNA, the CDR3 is TGTGCCAGCAGGACAGGGCTCGGGGAGCTGTTTTTT. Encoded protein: CASRTGLGELFF.

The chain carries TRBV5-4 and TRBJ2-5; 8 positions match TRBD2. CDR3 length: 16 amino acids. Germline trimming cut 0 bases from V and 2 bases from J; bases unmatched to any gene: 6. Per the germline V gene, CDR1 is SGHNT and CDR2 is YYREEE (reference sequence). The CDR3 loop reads CASSLVASGLQETQYF. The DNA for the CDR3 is TGTGCCAGCAGCTTGGTGGCTAGCGGGCTACAAGAGACCCAGTACTTC. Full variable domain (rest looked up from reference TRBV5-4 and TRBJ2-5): ETGVTQSPTHLIKTRGQQVTLRCSSQSGHNTVSWYQQALGQGPQFIFQYYREEENGRGNFPPRFSGLQFPNYSSELNVNALELDDSALYLCASSLVASGLQETQYFGPGTRLLVL.

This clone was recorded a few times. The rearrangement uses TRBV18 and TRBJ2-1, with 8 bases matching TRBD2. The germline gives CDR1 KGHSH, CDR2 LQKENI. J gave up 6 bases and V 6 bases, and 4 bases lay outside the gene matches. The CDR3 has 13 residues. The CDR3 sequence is CASSIAGPNEQFF. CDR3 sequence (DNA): TGTGCCAGCTCTATAGCGGGACCCAATGAGCAGTTCTTC.

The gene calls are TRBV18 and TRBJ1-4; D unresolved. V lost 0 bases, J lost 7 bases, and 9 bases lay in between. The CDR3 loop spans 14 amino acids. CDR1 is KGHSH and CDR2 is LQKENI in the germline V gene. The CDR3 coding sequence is TGTGCCAGCTCACCACCGGAGGTCCGTGAAAAACTGTTTTTT. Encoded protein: CASSPPEVREKLFF.

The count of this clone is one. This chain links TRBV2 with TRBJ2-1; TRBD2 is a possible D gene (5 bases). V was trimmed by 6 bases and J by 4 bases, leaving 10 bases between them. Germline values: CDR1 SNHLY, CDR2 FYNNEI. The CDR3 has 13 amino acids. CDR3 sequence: CASSLEEYNEQFF. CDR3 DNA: TGTGCCAGCAGCCTGGAGGAATACAATGAGCAGTTCTTC.

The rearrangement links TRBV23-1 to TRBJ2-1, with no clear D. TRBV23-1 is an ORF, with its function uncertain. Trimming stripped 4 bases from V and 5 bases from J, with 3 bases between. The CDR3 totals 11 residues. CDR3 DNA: TGCGCCAGCAGTCTTAACAATGAGCAGTTCTTC. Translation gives CASSLNNEQFF.

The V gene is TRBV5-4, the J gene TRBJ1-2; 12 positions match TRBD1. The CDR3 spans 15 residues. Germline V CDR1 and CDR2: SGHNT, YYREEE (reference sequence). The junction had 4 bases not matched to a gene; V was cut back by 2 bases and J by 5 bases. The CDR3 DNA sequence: TGTGCCAGCAGCTTCCGGGACAGGGGGCAATATGGCTACACCTTC. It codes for CASSFRDRGQYGYTF.